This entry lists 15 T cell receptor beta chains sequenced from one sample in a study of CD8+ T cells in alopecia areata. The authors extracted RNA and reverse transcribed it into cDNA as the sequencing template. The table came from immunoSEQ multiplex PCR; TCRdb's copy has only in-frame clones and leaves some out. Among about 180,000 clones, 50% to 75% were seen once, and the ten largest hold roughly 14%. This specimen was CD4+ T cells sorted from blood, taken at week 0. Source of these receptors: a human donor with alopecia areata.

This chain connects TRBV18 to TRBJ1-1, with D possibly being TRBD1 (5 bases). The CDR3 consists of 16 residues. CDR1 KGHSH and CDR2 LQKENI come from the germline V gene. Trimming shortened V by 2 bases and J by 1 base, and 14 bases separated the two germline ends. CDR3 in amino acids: CASSPGSGQGNTEAFF. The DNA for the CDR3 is TGTGCCAGCTCACCAGGGTCTGGTCAGGGGAACACTGAAGCTTTCTTT. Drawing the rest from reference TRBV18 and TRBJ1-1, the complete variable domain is NAGVMQNPRHLVRRRGQEARLRCSPMKGHSHVYWYRQLPEEGLKFMVYLQKENIIDESGMPKERFSAEFPKEGPSILRIQQVVRGDSAAYFCASSPGSGQGNTEAFFGQGTRLTVV.

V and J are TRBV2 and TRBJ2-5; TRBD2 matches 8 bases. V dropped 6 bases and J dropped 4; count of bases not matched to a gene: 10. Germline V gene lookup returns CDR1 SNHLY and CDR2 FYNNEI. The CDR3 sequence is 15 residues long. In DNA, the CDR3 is TGTGCCAGCAGGCCTTCGGGGGGGGCCGGAGAGACCCAGTACTTC. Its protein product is CASRPSGGAGETQYF.

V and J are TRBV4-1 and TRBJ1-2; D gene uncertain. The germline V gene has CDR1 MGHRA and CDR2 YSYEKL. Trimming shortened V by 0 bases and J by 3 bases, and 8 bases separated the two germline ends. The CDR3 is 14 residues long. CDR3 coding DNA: TGCGCCAGCAGCCAAGATCCAGACTACTATGGCTACACCTTC. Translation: CASSQDPDYYGYTF.

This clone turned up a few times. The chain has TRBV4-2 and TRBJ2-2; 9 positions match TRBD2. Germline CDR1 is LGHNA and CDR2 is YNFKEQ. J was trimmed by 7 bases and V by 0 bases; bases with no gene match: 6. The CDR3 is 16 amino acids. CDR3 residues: CASSQDFAGGHGELFF. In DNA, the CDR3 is TGTGCCAGCAGCCAAGATTTTGCGGGGGGGCACGGGGAGCTGTTTTTT.

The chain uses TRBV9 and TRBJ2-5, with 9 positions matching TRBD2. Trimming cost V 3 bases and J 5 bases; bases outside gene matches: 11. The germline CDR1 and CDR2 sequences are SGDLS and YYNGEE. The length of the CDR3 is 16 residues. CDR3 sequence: CASSAKGLASPETQYF. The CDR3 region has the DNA TGTGCCAGCAGCGCCAAGGGACTAGCTAGTCCCGAGACCCAGTACTTC.

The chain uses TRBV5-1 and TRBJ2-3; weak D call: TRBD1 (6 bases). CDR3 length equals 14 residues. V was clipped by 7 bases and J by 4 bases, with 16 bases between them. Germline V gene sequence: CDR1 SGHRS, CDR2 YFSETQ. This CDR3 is CASHLLGAPDTQYF. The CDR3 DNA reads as TGCGCCAGCCACCTGCTGGGGGCTCCAGATACGCAGTATTTT. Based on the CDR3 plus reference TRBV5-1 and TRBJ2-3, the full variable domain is KAGVTQTPRYLIKTRGQQVTLSCSPISGHRSVSWYQQTPGQGLQFLFEYFSETQRNKGNFPGRFSGRQFSNSRSEMNVSTLELGDSALYLCASHLLGAPDTQYFGPGTRLTVL.

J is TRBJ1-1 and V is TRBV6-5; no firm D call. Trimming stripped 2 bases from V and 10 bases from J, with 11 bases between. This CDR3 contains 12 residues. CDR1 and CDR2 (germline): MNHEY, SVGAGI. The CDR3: CASSYGVGPAFF. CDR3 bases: TGTGCCAGCAGTTACGGGGTGGGCCCAGCTTTCTTT.

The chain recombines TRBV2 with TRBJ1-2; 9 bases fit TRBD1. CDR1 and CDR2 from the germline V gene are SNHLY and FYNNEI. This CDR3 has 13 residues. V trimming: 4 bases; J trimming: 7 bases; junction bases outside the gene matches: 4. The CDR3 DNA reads TGTGCCAGCAGTGGGACAGGGGAGGGTGGCTACACCTTC. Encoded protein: CASSGTGEGGYTF.

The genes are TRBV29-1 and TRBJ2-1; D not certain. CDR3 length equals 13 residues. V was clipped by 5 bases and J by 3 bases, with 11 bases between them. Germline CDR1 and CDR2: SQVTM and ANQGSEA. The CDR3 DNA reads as TGCAGCGTTAAGTCCCGCAGCTACAATGAGCAGTTCTTC. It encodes CSVKSRSYNEQFF.

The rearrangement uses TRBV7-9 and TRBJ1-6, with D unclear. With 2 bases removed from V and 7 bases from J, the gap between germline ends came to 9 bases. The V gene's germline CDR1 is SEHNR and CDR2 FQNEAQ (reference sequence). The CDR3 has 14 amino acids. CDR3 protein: CASSLFSFNSPLHF. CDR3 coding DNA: TGTGCCAGCAGCTTATTTTCGTTCAATTCACCCCTCCACTTT.

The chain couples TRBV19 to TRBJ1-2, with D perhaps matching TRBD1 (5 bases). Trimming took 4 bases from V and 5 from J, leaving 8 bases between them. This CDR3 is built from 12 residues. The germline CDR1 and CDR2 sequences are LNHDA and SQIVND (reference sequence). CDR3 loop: CASSTRQYGYTF. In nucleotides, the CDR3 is TGTGCCAGTAGTACTCGACAGTATGGCTACACCTTC.

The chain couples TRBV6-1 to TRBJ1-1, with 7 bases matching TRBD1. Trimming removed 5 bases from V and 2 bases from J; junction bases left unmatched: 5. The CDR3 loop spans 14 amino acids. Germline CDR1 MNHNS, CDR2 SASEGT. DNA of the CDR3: TGTGCCAGCAGTACGGGACAGCATAACACTGAAGCTTTCTTT. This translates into CASSTGQHNTEAFF.

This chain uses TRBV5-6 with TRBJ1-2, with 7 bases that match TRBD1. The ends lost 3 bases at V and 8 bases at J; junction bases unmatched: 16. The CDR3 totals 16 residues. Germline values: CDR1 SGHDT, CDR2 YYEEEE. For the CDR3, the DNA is TGTGCCAGCAGCTCCGAAGAAAAGGACAGGCGTGGAGGCTACACCTTC. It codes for CASSSEEKDRRGGYTF.

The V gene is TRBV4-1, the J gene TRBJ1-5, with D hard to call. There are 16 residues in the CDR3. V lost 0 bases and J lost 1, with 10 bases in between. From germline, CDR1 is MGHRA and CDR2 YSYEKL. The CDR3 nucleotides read TGCGCCAGCAGCCAAGAAGAGACTGTGAGCAATCAGCCCCAGCATTTT. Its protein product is CASSQEETVSNQPQHF.

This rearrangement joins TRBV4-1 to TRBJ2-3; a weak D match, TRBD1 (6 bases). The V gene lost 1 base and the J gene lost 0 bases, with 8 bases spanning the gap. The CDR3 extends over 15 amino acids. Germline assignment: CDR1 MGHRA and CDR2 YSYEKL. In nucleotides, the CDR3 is TGCGCCAGCAGCCAAGGGACAGCTAGCACAGATACGCAGTATTTT. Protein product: CASSQGTASTDTQYF.